Listed here is a single T cell receptor beta chain. It was with random hexamers that roughly 0.5 to 1 ug RNA was reverse transcribed. It was immunoSEQ multiplex PCR that amplified TCR beta CDR3 across 54 Vbeta and 13 Jbeta. One entry per CDR3 protein, called by TCRdb with MiXCR from the immunoSEQ multiplex PCR reads. The sample lists about 190,000 distinct CDR3 sequences, 95% seen once, with approximately 0.1% in the top ten. The sample comes from a study of CD8 T cells in Susac syndrome. The CD8+ and CD4+ T cells were negatively isolated, with the TEMRA cells enriched by FACS. The origin of this receptor is a human donor with Susac syndrome. Sequencing used CD4+ T cells from PBMCs.

CDR3 in DNA: TGCAGCGTAGCAGGGGGGGACAATCAGCCCCAGCATTTT. Its protein is CSVAGGDNQPQHF. The chain has TRBV29-1 and TRBJ1-5; 7 positions agree with TRBD1. Germline assignment: CDR1 SQVTM and CDR2 ANQGSEA. The CDR3 runs to 13 residues. The trim removed 6 bases at V and 3 bases at J, leaving 5 bases unmatched.